This entry describes one TCR delta chain. In its sample, this clone was seen a few times. The target of this receptor is not known. A much larger clonotype is one base distant, so this may be a read error. At the DNA level, this CDR3 is encoded by other sequences in the same sample as well. The sample is drawn from a study of in vitro expanded adult blood gammadelta T cells (TCRdb year 2020). Looking at the study overall: Cells from each donor were stimulated separately with HMBPP, zoledronate or AbnobaViscum P, and the TRG and TRD CDR3 repertoires were sequenced for each condition. A few subjects were included in the TCR repertoire analysis.

What this sample's treatment or condition label stands for: aminobisphosphonate causing endogenous IPP accumulation, around 1 uM. PBMC were pulsed for one day with roughly 1 uM zoledronate, then washed three times before expansion. Expansion of the cultures lasted approximately 2 weeks, and IL-2 was replenished every 3 to 4 days. Once the one-day stimulant pulse was over, the cells were washed three times and then cultured in medium that contained roughly 91 U/mL IL-2. Before culture, peripheral blood mononuclear cells were isolated using Lymphoprep gradient centrifugation and then cryopreserved in liquid nitrogen. Overall study results and their limits: All repertoires came from in vitro expanded cultures of cells from healthy donors, not from patients treated with mistletoe.

Libraries were prepared through 5' RACE. The RNeasy Micro Kit was used to extract RNA from approximately 10,000 sorted cells per sample. Libraries were built by template-switch reverse transcription followed by PCR amplification of the CDR3gamma and CDR3delta regions. Amplicons were sequenced on an Illumina MiSeq with the V2 300 kit, and 150 bp paired-end reads were generated. Processing in the source paper ran as follows. FastQC version 0.11.8 was used to check read quality. CDR3 sequences were built by aligning reads to GenBank TRG or TRD reference genes using MiXCR version 3.0.3. Default MiXCR parameters were applied, except that 3 rather than 5 consecutive nucleotides were used for TRDD assembly. VDJtools version 1.2.1 with default settings was used for the repertoire analyses, which included normalized Shannon-Wiener diversity, clonotype tracking and multidimensional scaling. Out-of-frame CDR3 sequences and those containing stop codons were excluded from analysis. TCRdb called clones from the public reads with CATT, and repeated DNA sequences were later combined into one row. These V and J calls originate from TCRdb's pipeline instead of the authors' own analysis. Within this sample are a few hundred delta-chain clones, with about a third of them counted one time only. Clones ranked in the top ten supply around two fifths of the sample.

This TCR came from an adult in good health. The source material was gamma-delta T cells from peripheral blood expanded in culture, sampled from an in vitro culture stimulated with zoledronate.

The CDR3 sequence is CACDTVAGEDTDKLIF. The base sequence is TGTGCCTGTGACACGGTGGCTGGGGAAGACACTGATAAACTCATCTTT. This sequence uses TRDV2 and TRDJ1, with a weak D call of TRDD3 (6 bases match). The CDR3 contains 16 residues, cysteine and phenylalanine counted. Solely the CDR3 DNA is kept, with 48 bases framed from the first base. Taken from the germline V gene, the CDR1 and CDR2 loops are GEAIGNYY and EKD.